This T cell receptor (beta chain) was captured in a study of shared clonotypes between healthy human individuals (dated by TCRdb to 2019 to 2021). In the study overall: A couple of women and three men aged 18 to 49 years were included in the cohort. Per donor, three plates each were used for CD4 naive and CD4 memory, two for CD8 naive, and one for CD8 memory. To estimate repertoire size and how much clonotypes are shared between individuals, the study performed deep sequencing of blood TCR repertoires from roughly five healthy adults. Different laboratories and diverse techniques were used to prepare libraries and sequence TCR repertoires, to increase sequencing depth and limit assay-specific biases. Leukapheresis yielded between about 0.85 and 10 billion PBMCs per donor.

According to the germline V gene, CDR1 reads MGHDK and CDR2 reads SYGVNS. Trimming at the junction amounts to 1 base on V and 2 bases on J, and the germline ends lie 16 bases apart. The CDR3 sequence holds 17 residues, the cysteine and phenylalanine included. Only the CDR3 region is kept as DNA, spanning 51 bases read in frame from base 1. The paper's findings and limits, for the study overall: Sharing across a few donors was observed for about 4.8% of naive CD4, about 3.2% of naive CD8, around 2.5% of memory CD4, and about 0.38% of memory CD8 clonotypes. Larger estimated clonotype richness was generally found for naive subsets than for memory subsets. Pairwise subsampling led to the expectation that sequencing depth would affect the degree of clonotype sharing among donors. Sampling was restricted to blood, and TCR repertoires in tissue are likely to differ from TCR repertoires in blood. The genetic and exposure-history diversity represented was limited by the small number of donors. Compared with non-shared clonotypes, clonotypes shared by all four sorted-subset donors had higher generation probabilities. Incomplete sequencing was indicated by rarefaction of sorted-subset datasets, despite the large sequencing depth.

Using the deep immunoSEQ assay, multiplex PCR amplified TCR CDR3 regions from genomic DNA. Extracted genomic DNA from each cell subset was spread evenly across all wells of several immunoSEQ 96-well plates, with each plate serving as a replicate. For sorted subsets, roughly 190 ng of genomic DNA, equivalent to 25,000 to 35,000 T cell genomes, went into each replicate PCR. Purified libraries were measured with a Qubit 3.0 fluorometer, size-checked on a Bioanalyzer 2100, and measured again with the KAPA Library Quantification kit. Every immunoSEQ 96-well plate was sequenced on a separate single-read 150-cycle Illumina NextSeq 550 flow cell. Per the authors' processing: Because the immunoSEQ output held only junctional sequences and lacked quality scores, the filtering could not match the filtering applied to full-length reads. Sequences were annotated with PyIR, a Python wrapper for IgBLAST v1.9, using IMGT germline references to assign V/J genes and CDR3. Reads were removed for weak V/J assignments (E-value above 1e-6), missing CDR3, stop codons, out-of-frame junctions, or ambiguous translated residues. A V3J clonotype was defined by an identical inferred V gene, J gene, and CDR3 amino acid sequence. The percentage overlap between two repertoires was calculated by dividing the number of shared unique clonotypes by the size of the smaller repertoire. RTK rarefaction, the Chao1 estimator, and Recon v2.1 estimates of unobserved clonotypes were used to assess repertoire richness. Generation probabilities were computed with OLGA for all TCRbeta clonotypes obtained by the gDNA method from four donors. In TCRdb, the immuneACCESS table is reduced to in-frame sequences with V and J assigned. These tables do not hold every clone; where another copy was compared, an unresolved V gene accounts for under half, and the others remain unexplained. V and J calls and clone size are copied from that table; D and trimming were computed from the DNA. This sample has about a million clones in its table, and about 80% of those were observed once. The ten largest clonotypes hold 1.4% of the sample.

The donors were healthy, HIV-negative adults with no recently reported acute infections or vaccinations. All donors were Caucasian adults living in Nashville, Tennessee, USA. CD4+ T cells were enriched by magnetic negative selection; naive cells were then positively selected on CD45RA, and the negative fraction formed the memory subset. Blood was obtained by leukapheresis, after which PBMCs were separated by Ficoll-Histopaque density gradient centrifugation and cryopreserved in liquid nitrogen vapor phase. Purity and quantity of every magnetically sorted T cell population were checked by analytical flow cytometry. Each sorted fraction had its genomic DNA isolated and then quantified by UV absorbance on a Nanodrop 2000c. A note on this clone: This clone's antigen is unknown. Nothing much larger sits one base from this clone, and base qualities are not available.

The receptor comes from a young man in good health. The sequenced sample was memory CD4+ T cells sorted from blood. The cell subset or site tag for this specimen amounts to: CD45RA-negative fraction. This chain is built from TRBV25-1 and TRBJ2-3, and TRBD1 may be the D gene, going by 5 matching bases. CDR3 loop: CASSESSARAVTDTQYF. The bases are TGTGCCAGCAGTGAATCATCAGCCAGGGCCGTCACAGATACGCAGTATTTT.